A single sample is the source of the 30 T cell receptor beta chains below, sequenced in a study of regulatory T cells in long-lasting Graves disease. Time point here: newly diagnosed GD, antithyroid drugs for less than 3 months. Researchers made the TCR library from RNA that was extracted from PBMCs. TCR beta libraries were built with iRepertoire HTBI primers and Arm-PCR of CDR3 regions. TCRdb reprocessed the multiplex PCR reads with MiXCR, giving one entry per CDR3 protein. The sample holds about 320,000 distinct CDR3 sequences, roughly 18% seen once. Source: peripheral blood mononuclear cells (PBMCs), taken at new diagnosis, from a patient treated with antithyroid drugs. The receptors originated from a female donor with Graves disease.

The sample holds a few counts of this clonotype. The chain carries TRBV6-9 and TRBJ1-5, with D tentatively TRBD1 (5 bases). The CDR3 has 18 residues. Trimming removed 3 bases from V and 7 bases from J, with 25 bases in between. CDR1 and CDR2 from the germline V gene are MNHGY and SVAAGI. CDR3 residues: CASSYPQGSGFQGQPQHF. The CDR3 DNA reads TGTGCCAGCAGTTACCCCCAGGGCTCGGGGTTCCAAGGGCAGCCCCAGCATTTT.

There are many counts of this clonotype. The J gene is TRBJ2-7, the V gene TRBV2; TRBD2 matches at 7 bases. The CDR3 has 15 amino acids. Germline trimming cut 6 bases from V and 4 bases from J; bases unmatched to any gene: 12. CDR1 SNHLY and CDR2 FYNNEI come from the germline V gene. CDR3 protein: CASSPTSAQVYEQYF. DNA of the CDR3: TGTGCCAGCAGCCCCACTAGCGCACAAGTATACGAGCAGTACTTC.

This clonotype was seen at least ten times. The CDR3: CASSRAGGRVAYEQYF. The CDR3 DNA reads as TGTGCCAGCAGCCGTGCGGGGGGGCGAGTAGCCTACGAGCAGTACTTC. V and J are TRBV7-2 and TRBJ2-7, with TRBD2 identical over 9 bases. The CDR3 consists of 16 residues. The germline V gene has CDR1 SGHTA and CDR2 FQGNSA. V lost 5 bases to trimming and J lost 2 bases; unmatched junction nucleotides: 10.

There are many counts of this clonotype. The chain employs TRBV10-3 and TRBJ2-7; 10 nucleotides agree with TRBD2. Germline assignment: CDR1 ENHRY and CDR2 SYGVKD. The CDR3 contains 14 residues. V shed 10 bases, J shed 0 bases, and the junction held 6 bases outside the gene matches. The CDR3 here is CATRGLASSYEQYF. CDR3 coding DNA: TGTGCCACCCGGGGACTAGCGTCCTCCTACGAGCAGTACTTC.

This clonotype was counted ten times or more. This chain uses TRBV10-3 with TRBJ2-1; perhaps TRBD1 as D (7 bases). V lost 4 bases and J 6 bases, leaving 25 bases between the germline ends. The germline V gene has CDR1 ENHRY and CDR2 SYGVKD. The CDR3 is 18 amino acids. CDR3 amino acids: CAISGLAGGPSPRNEQFF. CDR3 sequence (DNA): TGTGCCATCAGTGGCCTAGCAGGGGGGCCGTCGCCTCGCAATGAGCAGTTCTTC.

The sample holds many counts of this clonotype. V usage is TRBV2 and J usage is TRBJ1-3; the D is unclear. V was clipped by 3 bases and J by 4 bases, with 10 bases between them. This CDR3 is built from 14 residues. Per the germline V gene, CDR1 is SNHLY and CDR2 is FYNNEI. This CDR3 reads CASSEQGRGNTIYF. CDR3 coding DNA: TGTGCCAGCAGTGAGCAAGGAAGAGGAAACACCATATATTTT.

This clonotype was seen repeatedly, ten times or more. The genes are TRBV27 and TRBJ2-7; the D call may be TRBD1 or TRBD2 (5 bases each). Between the trimmed V and J ends, which lost 5 bases and 4 bases, there was a span of 24 bases. Germline CDR1 and CDR2: MNHEY and SMNVEV (reference sequence). This CDR3 has 17 residues. The chain's CDR3 is CASSHRSRGDVRYEQYF. DNA for the CDR3: TGTGCCAGCAGTCACCGGAGTAGGGGAGACGTGCGTTACGAGCAGTACTTC.

This clonotype was picked up many times. V and J are TRBV12-3 or TRBV12-4 and TRBJ2-2; D gene ambiguous. V was trimmed by 4 bases and J by 4 bases, leaving 7 bases between them. The CDR3 is 13 residues long. The CDR3 sequence: CASSYFPTGELFF. DNA of the CDR3: TGTGCCAGCAGTTATTTCCCCACCGGGGAGCTGTTTTTT.

This clonotype appeared many times. The chain uses TRBV9 and TRBJ1-4; D is unresolved. Trimming left V 4 bases short and J 6 bases short, with 16 bases between. This CDR3 has 15 residues. CDR1 and CDR2 (germline): SGDLS, YYNGEE. The CDR3 DNA follows: TGTGCCAGCAGCCTCCGACGGGCGGGTTATGAAAAACTGTTTTTT. Protein: CASSLRRAGYEKLFF. Full variable domain (rest looked up from reference TRBV9 and TRBJ1-4): DSGVTQTPKHLITATGQRVTLRCSPRSGDLSVYWYQQSLDQGLQFLIQYYNGEERAKGNILERFSAQQFPDLHSELNLSSLELGDSALYFCASSLRRAGYEKLFFGSGTQLSVL.

The table lists this clonotype with many counts. The chain carries TRBV6-1 and TRBJ1-1; 7 bases match TRBD1. The CDR3 runs to 13 residues. Per germline, CDR1 MNHNS and CDR2 SASEGT. V lost 6 bases, J lost 5 bases, and 6 bases stayed unmatched. In DNA, the CDR3 is TGTGCCAGCAGGAAGACAGGGAGTACTGAAGCTTTCTTT. Its translation: CASRKTGSTEAFF.

V is TRBV20-1 and J is TRBJ2-7; the match to TRBD2 covers 10 bases. CDR1 DFQATT and CDR2 SNEGSKA come from the germline V gene (reference sequence). The CDR3 has 16 amino acids. V gave up 2 bases and J gave up 1 base; unmatched junction bases: 8. The CDR3 DNA reads as TGCAGTGCTAGACAGCCTAGCGGGAGCGGGTCCTACGAGCAGTACTTC. It is translated as CSARQPSGSGSYEQYF.

A remark on this clonotype: A much bigger clone sits one base away, suggesting this may be a read error. The chain recombines TRBV27 with TRBJ2-7; 9 bases are shared with TRBD2. Germline CDR1 MNHEY, CDR2 SMNVEV (reference sequence). V lost 4 bases, J lost 7 bases, and 26 bases stayed unmatched. This CDR3 has 20 residues. CDR3 residues: CASSSQSGRRIKSSYNEQYF. Here the CDR3 DNA reads TGTGCCAGCAGTTCCCAGAGCGGGAGGAGGATCAAGAGCTCCTACAATGAGCAGTACTTC.

About this clonotype itself: A read error may explain this, as a much larger clone is one base away. The V call is TRBV30, the J call TRBJ1-1; D is uncertain. The CDR3 runs to 11 residues. The germline V gene has CDR1 GTSNPN and CDR2 SVGIG (reference sequence). The CDR3, as DNA: TGTGGGCGTTACTCTTATCCTGAAGCTTTCTTT. Its translation is CGRYSYPEAFF.

This clonotype was recorded at least ten times. V usage is TRBV2 and J usage is TRBJ2-2; a possible D gene is TRBD1 (5 bases). With 7 bases removed from V and 1 base from J, the gap between germline ends came to 7 bases. This CDR3 region has 13 residues. Germline loops: CDR1 SNHLY, CDR2 FYNNEI. CDR3 sequence reads: CASNGQNTGELFF. The CDR3 region has the DNA TGTGCCAGCAACGGACAGAACACCGGGGAGCTGTTTTTT.

This clonotype has a count of ten or more. The CDR3 DNA reads TGCAGTGCTAGCCCCCGGTACAGGGGGCTTCTGACTAATGAAAAACTGTTTTTT. It encodes CSASPRYRGLLTNEKLFF. The rearrangement links TRBV20-1 to TRBJ1-4; TRBD1 agrees at 9 bases. The CDR3 is 18 residues long. Germline values: CDR1 DFQATT, CDR2 SNEGSKA (reference sequence). J lost 2 bases, V lost 3 bases, and 13 bases had no gene match.

Only a few counts were recorded for this clonotype. In DNA, the CDR3 is TGTGCCAGCAGCGCCACAGGTAGTGGAAACACCATATATTTT. It yields the protein CASSATGSGNTIYF. The chain has TRBV9 and TRBJ1-3; possibly TRBD1 for D (5 bases). V gave up 3 bases and J gave up 3 bases, with 10 bases separating them. The germline gives CDR1 SGDLS, CDR2 YYNGEE. The CDR3 extends over 14 amino acids.

This clonotype occurred many times. The chain joins TRBV12-3 or TRBV12-4 to TRBJ2-3, with TRBD1 identical over 9 bases. V was clipped by 6 bases and J by 2 bases; unmatched bases: 21. CDR3 size: 20 residues. The CDR3 protein is CASSSTYGRQGGRSTDTQYF. CDR3 coding DNA: TGTGCCAGCAGCAGTACCTACGGTAGACAGGGGGGAAGATCCACAGATACGCAGTATTTT.

This clonotype was observed at least ten times. This sequence joins TRBV7-2 and TRBJ2-1, with D possibly TRBD2 on 7 matching bases. The germline gives CDR1 SGHTA, CDR2 FQGNSA. This CDR3 region has 20 residues. V dropped 3 bases and J dropped 5 bases, with 29 bases sitting between them. DNA of the CDR3: TGTGCCAGCAGCTTCAGGGAACAGAGGATAGCCCGGGGGGCGGACAATGAGCAGTTCTTC. This translates into CASSFREQRIARGADNEQFF.

In its sample, this clonotype was seen many times. The genes are TRBV20-1 and TRBJ2-5; D remains unclear. Trimming pared 0 bases from V and 6 bases from J, leaving 14 bases between. CDR3 size: 14 residues. Germline V gives CDR1 DFQATT, CDR2 SNEGSKA (reference sequence). DNA for the CDR3: TGCAGTGCTAGAGACTCGGAAGGTGTGAAGACCCAGTACTTC. The encoded protein is CSARDSEGVKTQYF.

About this clonotype: This likely traces to a read error, being one base from a far larger clone. CDR3 nucleotides: TGTGCCAGCAGTCGTAGCGGGAGGCCCTACGAGCAGTTCTTC. This sequence encodes CASSRSGRPYEQFF. The chain has TRBV11-3 and TRBJ2-1; 10 bases match TRBD2. The CDR3 sequence is 14 residues long. Looked up from germline, CDR1 is SGHNT and CDR2 is YENEEA. Trimming removed 6 bases from V and 10 bases from J; junction bases left unmatched: 9. Full variable domain (outside the CDR3, taken from reference TRBV11-3 and TRBJ2-1): EAGVVQSPRYKIIEKKQPVAFWCNPISGHNTLYWYLQNLGQGPELLIRYENEEAVDDSQLPKDRFSAERLKGVDSTLKIQPAELGDSAVYLCASSRSGRPYEQFFGPGTRLTVL.

This clonotype was seen ten or more times. The chain links TRBV28 to TRBJ1-2; 8 bases map to TRBD1. The CDR3 is made up of 17 amino acids. The ends lost 6 bases at V and 4 bases at J; junction bases unmatched: 16. The germline V gene has CDR1 MDHEN and CDR2 SYDVKM. This CDR3 reads CASRRGQVSRRSYGYTF. The CDR3 DNA follows: TGTGCCAGCAGAAGGGGACAGGTCTCGAGGAGATCCTATGGCTACACCTTC.

With regard to this clonotype: A much larger clone differs from this one at a single base, so this may be a read error. This chain uses TRBV2 with TRBJ2-5; perhaps TRBD1 as D (7 bases). V was pared by 6 bases and J by 5 bases, with 19 bases between. Germline assignment: CDR1 SNHLY and CDR2 FYNNEI. This CDR3 has 15 amino acids. Here the CDR3 DNA reads TGTGCCAGCAGCGCCTCCTCAGGGGGGAGGGAGACCCAGTACTTC. Protein product: CASSASSGGRETQYF.

This clonotype was seen at least ten times. This chain uses TRBV29-1 with TRBJ2-1; the match to TRBD1 covers 10 bases. The ends lost 3 bases at V and 6 bases at J; junction bases unmatched: 8. The CDR3 loop spans 15 amino acids. The germline gives CDR1 SQVTM, CDR2 ANQGSEA. Here the CDR3 reads CSVDPGDRGLNEQFF. CDR3 in DNA: TGCAGCGTTGACCCGGGAGACAGGGGGCTCAATGAGCAGTTCTTC.

This clonotype came up a few times. The chain links TRBV29-1 to TRBJ1-1; 7 nucleotides align to TRBD1. The CDR3 sequence is 12 residues long. CDR1 SQVTM and CDR2 ANQGSEA come from the germline V gene. The junction had 11 bases not matched to a gene; V was cut back by 5 bases and J by 11 bases. The chain's CDR3 is CSVQGQAVGAFF. CDR3 DNA sequence: TGCAGCGTTCAAGGACAGGCCGTTGGCGCTTTCTTT.

This clonotype was seen repeatedly, ten times or more. The chain carries TRBV18 and TRBJ2-7; 10 bases are a match to TRBD2. This CDR3 contains 14 residues. With 5 bases clipped from V and 3 bases from J, the junction kept 4 bases outside the gene matches. Germline V CDR1 and CDR2: KGHSH, LQKENI. The CDR3 bases are TGTGCCAGCTCATCGGCTAGCGGGAGCTACGAGCAGTACTTC. Translation: CASSSASGSYEQYF.

This clonotype was found many times. This chain uses TRBV20-1 with TRBJ1-1; weak D call: TRBD1 (5 bases). The V end was cut by 3 bases, the J end by 4 bases, with 9 bases between. CDR3 size: 12 residues. CDR1 is DFQATT, CDR2 SNEGSKA, per germline (reference sequence). Here the CDR3 reads CSASPGTTEAFF. The CDR3 DNA reads TGCAGTGCTAGCCCTGGGACCACTGAAGCTTTCTTT.

This clonotype was found many times. The V call is TRBV19, the J call TRBJ1-5; 8 bases line up with TRBD1. The CDR3 spans 18 residues. Trimming at V came to 0 bases and at J to 3 bases, leaving 10 bases not matched to a gene. Germline V CDR1 and CDR2: LNHDA, SQIVND (reference sequence). The CDR3 protein is CASSIDPWTGRVNQPQHF. The CDR3 nucleotides are TGTGCCAGTAGTATAGATCCTTGGACAGGGAGGGTCAATCAGCCCCAGCATTTT.

In its sample, this clonotype was seen a few times. The rearrangement joins TRBV19 to TRBJ1-4; D is undetermined. Deletions cut 8 bases from V and 4 bases from J, with 8 bases between. This CDR3 contains 12 residues. Germline CDR1 is LNHDA and CDR2 is SQIVND (reference sequence). DNA of the CDR3: TGTGCCAGTTTGGGTAGTAATGAAAAACTGTTTTTT. Protein sequence: CASLGSNEKLFF.

Remarks on this clonotype: Just one base apart from a much larger clone, this may be a read error. The V gene is TRBV27, the J gene TRBJ2-7; the match to TRBD1 covers 9 bases. The CDR3 is made up of 15 amino acids. Germline values: CDR1 MNHEY, CDR2 SMNVEV (reference sequence). The CDR3 loop reads CASSVGQGSSYQQYF. The CDR3 DNA reads as TGTGCCAGCAGCGTAGGACAGGGGTCGTCCTACCAGCAGTACTTC.

In its sample, this clonotype was seen many times. The J gene is TRBJ2-3, the V gene TRBV11-2, with a tentative D call TRBD2 (6 bases). There are 13 residues in the CDR3. V was shortened by 1 base and J by 6 bases, with 8 bases between the two germline ends. The germline CDR1 and CDR2 sequences are SGHAT and FQNNGV. Written as DNA, the CDR3 is TGTGCCAGCAGCTTAGTAGGAGGGGATACGCAGTATTTT. Its protein product is CASSLVGGDTQYF.